Below are 4 T cell receptor beta chains sequenced from a single sample in a study of metastatic and nonmetastatic thyroid tumors. Each patient came to thyroid surgery without any prior treatment (of any kind). TCRdb reanalyzed the PCR reads via MiXCR. The data contain 20,000 to 25,000 clones, around 16% of them singletons. Sequenced sample: blood. These receptors all stem from a male donor with papillary thyroid cancer or a benign thyroid nodule (not recorded which). Some clones in this sample may be carry-over from other donors' samples.

This clone was seen many times. The junction departs from germline at one end; a sequencing error may be responsible. The rearrangement joins TRBV2 to TRBJ2-5; D gene ambiguous. CDR3 length: 10 residues. Germline V gene lookup returns CDR1 SNHLY and CDR2 FYNNEI. The CDR3 coding sequence is TGTGCCAGCAGGGAAGAGACCCAGTACTTC. It specifies CASREETQYF.

On this clone: Mismatch with germline at one junction end may stem from a read error. The chain uses TRBV11-2 and TRBJ1-1, with D unresolved. The CDR3 sequence is 15 residues long. CDR1 and CDR2 (germline): SGHAT, FQNNGV. CDR3 bases: TGTACCAGCAGCTTAGAAGTTGCGTTGAACACTGAAGCTTTCTTT. Translated: CTSSLEVALNTEAFF.

The table lists this clone with a few counts. This rearrangement joins TRBV6-1 to TRBJ2-2, with D unresolved. Germline V CDR1 and CDR2: MNHNS, SASEGT. This CDR3 has 15 amino acids. V shed 9 bases and J shed 0 bases, with 14 bases lying between them. CDR3 region: CASQWGLANTGELFF. As DNA, the CDR3 is TGTGCCAGTCAGTGGGGTCTTGCGAACACCGGGGAGCTGTTTTTT.

This clone appeared a few times. The chain joins TRBV28 to TRBJ1-2; the D gene is possibly TRBD1 (5 bases). Per germline, CDR1 MDHEN and CDR2 SYDVKM. The V and J ends lost 8 bases and 4 bases respectively, with 8 bases between them. The CDR3 contains 11 residues. The CDR3 loop reads CASRQTYGYTF. For the CDR3, the DNA is TGTGCCAGCCGACAGACCTATGGCTACACCTTC.